This is a list of T cell receptor beta chains from one sample in a study of technical replicates of blood from several donors. Clones were sequenced by immunoSEQ multiplex PCR, and TCRdb holds only the in-frame ones, with some missing. The data show just over 95,000 clones, about 94% seen once. The source material was T cells isolated from PBMCs. Receptor source: a human donor in good health. CDR3s include the opening cysteine and the closing phenylalanine or tryptophan. D genes are given only for firm matches. Where a row states a size, it is once, few, many or the class of an expanded clone; other rows omit it.

d_gene	j_gene	abundance	v_gene	CDR3aa	CDR3nt
.	TRBJ2-3	.	TRBV19	CASSIATDTQYF	TGTGCCAGTAGTATAGCAACAGATACGCAGTATTTT
.	TRBJ2-5	.	TRBV7-2	CASSALRGTETQYF	TGTGCCAGCAGCGCCCTCAGGGGAACAGAGACCCAGTACTTC
.	TRBJ2-7	.	TRBV7-9	CAAGGKGLSNYEQYF	TGTGCCGCTGGGGGGAAGGGACTTTCGAACTACGAGCAGTACTTC
TRBD2	TRBJ2-1	.	TRBV27	CASSLLGTSGTYNEQFF	TGTGCCAGCAGTTTACTAGGGACTAGCGGGACTTACAATGAGCAGTTCTTC
TRBD2	TRBJ2-2	.	TRBV5-4	CASSLAVGREEWELFF	TGTGCCAGCAGCTTGGCCGTCGGCCGGGAGGAGTGGGAGCTGTTTTTT
.	TRBJ2-1	.	TRBV11-2	CASSLSGAEQFF	TGTGCCAGCAGCCTATCAGGGGCTGAGCAGTTCTTC
TRBD1	TRBJ2-7	.	TRBV28	CASRATGVYEQYF	TGTGCCAGCAGAGCTACAGGGGTCTACGAGCAGTACTTC
.	TRBJ2-3	.	TRBV27	CASSSLPYGDTQYF	TGTGCCAGCAGTTCGCTTCCTTACGGAGATACGCAGTATTTT
.	TRBJ2-5	.	TRBV7-9	CASSLLLGRETQYF	TGTGCCAGCAGCTTGTTGTTGGGCCGGGAGACCCAGTACTTC
TRBD2	TRBJ2-2	.	TRBV4-1	CASSQRLAAGELFF	TGCGCCAGCAGCCAACGACTAGCGGCAGGGGAGCTGTTTTTT
.	TRBJ2-7	.	TRBV1	CTSSQAYPGGGHSGEQYF	TGCACCAGCAGCCAAGCCTACCCAGGGGGAGGCCATTCTGGCGAGCAGTACTTC
TRBD2	TRBJ2-1	once	TRBV19	CASSTEREVYNEQFF	TGTGCCAGTAGTACCGAGCGGGAAGTGTACAATGAGCAGTTCTTC
.	TRBJ1-3	once	TRBV5-1	CASSLGQAVSGNTIYF	TGCGCCAGCAGCTTGGGGCAGGCCGTCTCTGGAAACACCATATATTTT
.	TRBJ2-3	.	TRBV11-3	CASSLQGLDTQYF	TGTGCCAGCAGCTTACAGGGGTTAGATACGCAGTATTTT
TRBD1	TRBJ1-3	.	TRBV11-2	CASSARQGGGGNTIYF	TGTGCCAGCAGCGCCAGACAGGGTGGGGGTGGAAACACCATATATTTT
.	TRBJ1-2	.	TRBV29-1	CSVEEGAAWTYGYTF	TGCAGCGTTGAAGAAGGGGCGGCTTGGACCTATGGCTACACCTTC
.	TRBJ2-3	.	TRBV9	CASSVVGGVDTDTQYF	TGTGCCAGCAGCGTAGTCGGTGGAGTCGACACAGATACGCAGTATTTT
TRBD2	TRBJ2-1	.	TRBV11-2	CASSLVNGGYNEQFF	TGTGCCAGCAGCTTAGTCAACGGGGGGTACAATGAGCAGTTCTTC
.	TRBJ2-2	.	TRBV10-3	CAISDLDRNTGELFF	TGTGCCATCAGCGACCTGGACAGGAACACCGGGGAGCTGTTTTTT
TRBD2	TRBJ2-3	.	TRBV27	CASSPSGSDAQYF	TGTGCCAGCTCCCCTAGCGGGAGTGATGCGCAGTATTTT
.	TRBJ1-5	.	TRBV10-3	CAISPTGVLPQHF	TGTGCCATCAGTCCGACCGGGGTGCTGCCCCAGCATTTT
.	TRBJ2-7	once	TRBV21-1	CASSKDRDYEQYF	TGTGCCAGCAGCAAAGACAGGGACTACGAGCAGTACTTC
.	TRBJ1-2	.	TRBV7-9	CASSAQNSDRKGGYTF	TGTGCCAGCAGCGCACAAAACTCCGACAGGAAAGGCGGCTACACCTTC
.	TRBJ2-7	once	TRBV5-1	CASSSTGSEQYF	TGCGCCAGCAGCTCAACGGGGAGCGAGCAGTACTTC
.	TRBJ2-3	once	TRBV6-1	CASSSNLGVADTQYF	TGTGCCAGCAGCTCTAATCTAGGGGTCGCCGATACGCAGTATTTT
.	TRBJ2-3	once	TRBV29-1	CSGAGRDTQYF	TGCAGCGGCGCAGGGAGGGATACGCAGTATTTT
.	TRBJ2-3	.	TRBV11-3	CASSERNATGKEDTDTQYF	TGTGCCAGCAGCGAACGAAACGCCACAGGGAAGGAAGATACAGATACGCAGTATTTT
TRBD1	TRBJ1-2	once	TRBV29-1	CSVAGTGRTPGYTF	TGCAGCGTTGCGGGGACAGGGCGCACTCCTGGCTACACCTTC
.	TRBJ2-1	.	TRBV7-2	CASNLKDSSYNEQFF	TGTGCCAGCAATCTAAAGGACAGCTCCTACAATGAGCAGTTCTTC
TRBD1	TRBJ2-5	.	TRBV5-5	CASSLYGQGQGWETQYF	TGTGCCAGCAGCTTATACGGACAGGGCCAGGGATGGGAGACCCAGTACTTC
.	TRBJ1-2	.	TRBV7-3	CASSPSTVSGYGYTF	TGTGCCAGCAGCCCGTCTACTGTTTCGGGCTATGGCTACACCTTC
.	TRBJ2-1	.	TRBV11-2	CASSLVASEIYNEQFF	TGTGCCAGCAGCTTAGTAGCTAGCGAAATTTACAATGAGCAGTTCTTC
TRBD2	TRBJ2-6	.	TRBV28	CASSFVGLASGANVLTF	TGTGCCAGCAGCTTCGTAGGACTAGCGAGCGGGGCCAACGTCCTGACTTTC
TRBD1	TRBJ2-7	.	TRBV27	CASNPTGGFIHEQYF	TGTGCCAGCAACCCGACAGGGGGTTTTATCCACGAGCAGTACTTC
.	TRBJ1-2	few	TRBV28	CASSLTLGDGDYGYTF	TGTGCCAGCAGTTTAACGTTGGGCGACGGCGACTATGGCTACACCTTC
TRBD1	TRBJ1-5	.	TRBV5-1	CASSLGTGGIQPQHF	TGCGCCAGCAGCTTGGGGACAGGCGGGATTCAGCCCCAGCATTTT
TRBD1	TRBJ2-5	.	TRBV5-1	CASSSTGTGGFETQYF	TGCGCCAGCAGCTCGACCGGGACAGGGGGATTCGAGACCCAGTACTTC
.	TRBJ2-7	.	TRBV19	CASSLKHSYEQYF	TGTGCCAGTAGTCTTAAGCACTCCTACGAGCAGTACTTC
TRBD2	TRBJ2-4	.	TRBV27	CASSPAGGVGKNIQYF	TGTGCCAGCAGTCCCGCGGGAGGCGTGGGCAAAAACATTCAGTACTTC
.	TRBJ1-1	once	TRBV5-1	CASSLDPERTEAFF	TGCGCCAGCAGCTTGGACCCGGAGAGGACTGAAGCTTTCTTT
TRBD1	TRBJ2-6	once	TRBV6-6	CASSFGTGRGANVLTF	TGTGCCAGCAGTTTCGGGACAGGACGCGGGGCCAACGTCCTGACTTTC